The present T cell receptor beta chain was sequenced within a study of T cell responses to AZD1222 COVID-19 vaccine. The study, taken as a whole, reports: No day 14 peak samples; only post-peak repertoires were characterized. Spike as a whole was targeted by vaccine-associated CD4 TCRs, dominant at 160-218 and 743-854. Increases in Spike-specific TCR breadth and depth were seen after two AZD1222 doses.

Researchers grouped second doses given at about 4 or about 12 weeks into one pool. The data were produced by immunoSEQ multiplex PCR, yet TCRdb's version contains in-frame clones alone and is incomplete. Of roughly 70,000 clones in the sample, 87% were seen once. As regards this clone: Its antigen is still unknown.

This sequence originates from an adult who received the AZD1222 COVID-19 vaccine. The material was peripheral blood, obtained 28 days after the second AZD1222 dose.

The CDR3 DNA sequence: TGTGCCAGCAGCTTCATGTCGAGCGGGGAGACCCAGTACTTC. This gives the protein CASSFMSSGETQYF. The chain joins TRBV7-2 to TRBJ2-5; D perhaps matches TRBD2 (6 bases). The CDR3 is 14 residues long. Deletions cut 3 bases from V and 5 bases from J, with 13 bases between. Germline V lookup: CDR1 SGHTA, CDR2 FQGNSA.